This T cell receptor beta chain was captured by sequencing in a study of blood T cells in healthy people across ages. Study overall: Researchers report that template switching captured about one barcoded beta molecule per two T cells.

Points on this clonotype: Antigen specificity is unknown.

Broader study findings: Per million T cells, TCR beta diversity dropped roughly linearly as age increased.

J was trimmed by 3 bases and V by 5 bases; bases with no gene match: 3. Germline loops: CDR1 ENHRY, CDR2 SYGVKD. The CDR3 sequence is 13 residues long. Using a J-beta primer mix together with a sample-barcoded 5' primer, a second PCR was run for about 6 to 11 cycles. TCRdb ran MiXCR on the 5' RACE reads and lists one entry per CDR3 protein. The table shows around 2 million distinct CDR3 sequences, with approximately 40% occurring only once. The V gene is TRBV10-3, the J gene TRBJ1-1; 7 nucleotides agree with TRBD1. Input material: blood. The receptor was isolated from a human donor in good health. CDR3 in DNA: TGTGCCATCAGTTCCGGACAGGACACTGAAGCTTTCTTT. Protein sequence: CAISSGQDTEAFF.